This TCR beta chain came from a study of T cells after yellow fever vaccination. CDR1 and CDR2 from the germline V gene are KGHSH and LQKENI. The V gene lost 2 bases and the J gene lost 2 bases, with 7 bases spanning the gap. The CDR3 loop spans 14 amino acids. Via MiXCR, TCRdb re-called the 5' RACE reads, giving one row per CDR3 protein. The table shows 300,000 or so distinct CDR3 sequences, with around 9.3% occurring only once. This clonotype was detected ten times or more. Sequenced here: CD4+ T cells sorted from PBMCs, sampled 5 days after the yellow fever booster vaccination. This chain links TRBV18 with TRBJ1-5; TRBD1 is a possible D gene (5 bases). The receptor was isolated from a man younger than 30 who received the YFV17D yellow fever vaccine. In nucleotides, the CDR3 is TGTGCCAGCTCACCATCAGGGCGCAATCAGCCCCAGCATTTT. This codes for CASSPSGRNQPQHF.